Shown below are 18 T cell receptor beta chains from a single sample sequenced in a study of T cell changes during pregnancy in multiple sclerosis. Clones were sequenced by immunoSEQ multiplex PCR, and TCRdb holds only the in-frame ones, with some missing. The sample lists more than 90,000 clones, 91% occurring once. The sample was peripheral blood, taken in the second trimester of pregnancy. These receptor sequences come from a female donor with multiple sclerosis, enrolled in a pregnancy study.

The rearrangement links TRBV9 to TRBJ1-2; 8 nucleotides agree with TRBD1. CDR1 is SGDLS and CDR2 is YYNGEE in the germline V gene. The CDR3 runs to 16 residues. CDR3 sequence: CESCSGDRGVWLGYTF. Written as DNA, the CDR3 is TGTGAGAGTTGCTCGGGAGACAGGGGAGTATGGTTAGGCTACACCTTC.

The chain combines TRBV11-3 with TRBJ2-2; no reliable D call. The germline V gene encodes CDR1 SGHNT and CDR2 YENEEA. V dropped 0 bases and J dropped 5 bases, with 7 bases sitting between them. This CDR3 spans 14 amino acids. The CDR3 DNA reads TGTGCCAGCAGCTTAGATCTCGGGACCGGGGAGCTGTTTTTT. Protein: CASSLDLGTGELFF.

This clone has only one observation. V and J are TRBV10-3 and TRBJ1-2; 7 nucleotides align to TRBD1. V was pared by 0 bases and J by 0 bases, with 7 bases of the junction left unmatched. This CDR3 is built from 17 residues. CDR1 and CDR2 from the germline V gene are ENHRY and SYGVKD. This CDR3 reads CAISESTGVLSNYGYTF. CDR3 in DNA: TGTGCCATCAGTGAGTCCACAGGGGTGTTATCTAACTATGGCTACACCTTC.

This chain links TRBV5-6 with TRBJ2-7, with 10 positions matching TRBD2. The V segment lost 2 bases and the J segment 4 bases; nucleotides outside the gene matches: 6. This CDR3 region has 15 residues. CDR1 is SGHDT and CDR2 is YYEEEE in the germline V gene. The CDR3 region is CASSFFASGRYEQYF. CDR3 bases: TGTGCCAGCAGCTTTTTTGCTAGCGGGAGATACGAGCAGTACTTC.

V is TRBV2 and J is TRBJ2-5, with TRBD2 identical over 8 bases. This CDR3 contains 14 residues. Germline V lookup: CDR1 SNHLY, CDR2 FYNNEI. V shed 11 bases and J 5 bases; nucleotides not matched to a gene: 13. The CDR3 here is CAVLGGRQSETQYF. The DNA of the CDR3 is TGTGCCGTTTTGGGCGGGAGGCAGTCGGAGACCCAGTACTTC.

In DNA form, the CDR3 reads TGTGCCAGCAGCCAAACATTTAAATTCTACAATGAGCAGTTCTTC. This translates into CASSQTFKFYNEQFF. The chain combines TRBV5-4 with TRBJ2-1; D is ambiguous. Germline CDR1 SGHNT, CDR2 YYREEE (reference sequence). The CDR3 has 15 amino acids. V was cut by 4 bases and J by 3 bases, with 14 bases left in between.

The CDR3 bases are TGTGCCAGCAGCGTAAGAGAGGGCCGTAACACAGATACGCAGTATTTT. Protein product: CASSVREGRNTDTQYF. The chain employs TRBV9 and TRBJ2-3; D might be TRBD2 (5 bases). V was trimmed by 1 base and J by 2 bases, leaving 14 bases between them. The CDR3 is made up of 16 amino acids. Germline loops: CDR1 SGDLS, CDR2 YYNGEE.

The V call is TRBV5-1, the J call TRBJ1-2; TRBD1 matches 7 bases. The V gene's germline CDR1 is SGHRS and CDR2 YFSETQ. This CDR3 is 16 amino acids long. V lost 3 bases, J lost 2 bases, and 10 bases stayed unmatched. CDR3 loop: CASSSGTATFNYGYTF. The CDR3 region has the DNA TGCGCCAGCAGCTCAGGGACAGCCACTTTCAACTATGGCTACACCTTC.

The chain has TRBV28 and TRBJ2-7; unclear D gene. V was trimmed by 7 bases and J by 3 bases, leaving 7 bases between them. CDR1 is MDHEN and CDR2 is SYDVKM in the germline V gene. The CDR3 length is 11 residues. The CDR3 DNA reads TGTGCCAGCACCCAGCGCTACGAGCAGTACTTC. Its translation is CASTQRYEQYF.

This clone was detected once. V gene TRBV1 combines with J gene TRBJ2-3; TRBD1 is the table's D call and was not checked against the DNA. TRBV1 is classified as a pseudogene. The CDR3 extends over 18 amino acids. In nucleotides, the CDR3 is TGCACCAGCAGCCAAGTAATCTGTCTAGGGGAAAGCACAGATACGCAGTATTTT. It encodes CTSSQVICLGESTDTQYF.

The chain couples TRBV6-6 to TRBJ2-7; the D gene is possibly TRBD2 (6 bases). Germline V CDR1 and CDR2: MNHNY, SVGAGI (reference sequence). V was pared by 6 bases and J by 3 bases, with 15 bases between. The CDR3 sequence is 14 residues long. DNA for the CDR3: TGTGCCAGCAGCCTACGACTAGGGAACTACGAGCAGTACTTC. Its translation: CASSLRLGNYEQYF.

J is TRBJ2-4 and V is TRBV29-1; maybe TRBD1 (5 bases). Looked up from germline, CDR1 is SQVTM and CDR2 is ANQGSEA. Trimming took 7 bases from V and 0 from J, leaving 13 bases between them. This CDR3 contains 14 residues. CDR3 protein: CSATDTIAKNIQYF. DNA of the CDR3: TGCAGCGCCACGGACACTATAGCCAAAAACATTCAGTACTTC.

The V and J genes are TRBV7-9 and TRBJ1-1, with D maybe TRBD1 (6 bases). The CDR3 has 18 residues. Germline V gene sequence: CDR1 SEHNR, CDR2 FQNEAQ (reference sequence). Trimming left V 1 base short and J 0 bases short, with 18 bases between. The CDR3 bases are TGTGCCAGCAGCTTAGGGGTTGTGGGGGGGCCGGTGAACACTGAAGCTTTCTTT. This encodes CASSLGVVGGPVNTEAFF.

V usage is TRBV19 and J usage is TRBJ2-1, with 12 bases lining up with TRBD2. This CDR3 is built from 15 residues. J lost 9 bases, V lost 2 bases, and 5 bases had no gene match. Germline V gene data show CDR1 as LNHDA and CDR2 as SQIVND (reference sequence). DNA for the CDR3: TGTGCCAGTAGTATAATCCTACTAGCGGGAGGTGAGCAGTTCTTC. Residues: CASSIILLAGGEQFF.

This rearrangement joins TRBV7-9 to TRBJ2-1, with TRBD2 identical over 11 bases. V lost 6 bases, J lost 2 bases, and 3 bases stayed unmatched. The CDR3 loop spans 15 amino acids. Germline V gene data show CDR1 as SEHNR and CDR2 as FQNEAQ (reference sequence). The CDR3: CASSHSGRAYNEQFF. CDR3 bases: TGTGCCAGCAGTCATAGCGGGAGGGCCTACAATGAGCAGTTCTTC.

V is TRBV27 and J is TRBJ1-5; a weak D match, TRBD1 (6 bases). Germline CDR1 reads MNHEY; CDR2 reads SMNVEV (reference sequence). The length of the CDR3 is 16 residues. Trimming pared 0 bases from V and 0 bases from J, leaving 9 bases between. CDR3 loop: CASSLSGTLSNQPQHF. Written as DNA, the CDR3 is TGTGCCAGCAGTTTATCGGGGACACTTAGCAATCAGCCCCAGCATTTT.

The genes are TRBV5-4 and TRBJ2-3; TRBD2 agrees at 9 bases. In germline, CDR1 is SGHNT, CDR2 YYREEE (reference sequence). The J segment lost 3 bases and the V segment lost 4 bases, leaving 6 bases of the junction unmatched. The CDR3 is made up of 15 amino acids. The CDR3 sequence: CASSGMLAGTDTQYF. The DNA for the CDR3 is TGTGCCAGCAGCGGCATGCTAGCGGGAACAGATACGCAGTATTTT.

This clone has a single count. The CDR3 coding sequence is TGCGCCAGCAGCTTGGCTCAATCTAGCTACGAGCAGTACTTC. Translation gives CASSLAQSSYEQYF. This rearrangement joins TRBV5-1 to TRBJ2-7, with D uncertain. The germline gives CDR1 SGHRS, CDR2 YFSETQ. This CDR3 has 14 residues. V was trimmed by 0 bases and J by 3 bases, leaving 10 bases between them.